This TCR beta chain stems from a study of regulatory T cells in long-lasting Graves disease. Across the study: Graves' disease counted as persistent after over 5 years of antithyroid drugs with positive TSH receptor antibodies. Study-level results: Gene preferences differed: TRBV28, TRBJ1-2, TRBJ2-5 in persistent cases. TCR diversity was lower in persistent Graves' patients (versus newly diagnosed ones).

Assembly of TCR beta libraries relied on iRepertoire HTBI primers together with Arm-PCR of CDR3 regions. TCRdb ran MiXCR on the multiplex PCR reads and lists one entry per CDR3 protein. The sample carries about 660,000 distinct CDR3 sequences, about 30% recorded once. This clonotype was counted many times. What it binds is unknown. Trimming shortened V by 2 bases and J by 0 bases, and 11 bases separated the two germline ends. This CDR3 spans 16 amino acids. The time point is: persistent/refractory GD, antithyroid drugs over 5 years with positive TRAb. After RNA was extracted from PBMCs, the TCR library was made from it.

The receptor was isolated from a female donor with Graves disease. The V and J genes are TRBV12-3 or TRBV12-4 and TRBJ2-1, with D unresolved. Sequenced here: peripheral blood mononuclear cells (PBMCs), sampled when the disease was refractory, from a patient treated with antithyroid drugs. The CDR3 coding sequence is TGTGCCAGCAGTTTAAGGGCGGAGAGCTCCTACAATGAGCAGTTCTTC. Translating it yields CASSLRAESSYNEQFF.